This TCR beta chain was sequenced for a study of blood T cell repertoires in COVID-19. Whole-study context: Samples representing acute and convalescent COVID-19 were sourced from the United States, Italy and Spain.

Generated by immunoSEQ multiplex PCR, the TCRdb table keeps only in-frame clones and is missing some. The sample records some 200,000 clones, more than 75% being singletons. The germline CDR1 and CDR2 sequences are SGHTA and FQGTGA. This CDR3 is 16 amino acids long. Trimming cost V 5 bases and J 0 bases, with 14 bases left between them. Material for sequencing was peripheral blood. The sequence derives from an elderly man with acute or convalescent COVID-19. This chain joins TRBV7-3 and TRBJ2-1; possible D gene TRBD2, 5 bases. CDR3 sequence reads: CASSPRTGNSYNEQFF. In DNA, the CDR3 is TGTGCCAGCAGCCCCCGGACTGGTAACTCCTACAATGAGCAGTTCTTC.